A selection of T cell receptor beta chains follows, all from one sample in a study of blood T cell repertoires in COVID-19. Measured with immunoSEQ multiplex PCR; TCRdb has only the in-frame clones, and not every one. Among roughly 500,000 clones listed, 70% to 90% were seen once. Sequenced material: peripheral blood. The origin of the receptors is a human donor in a cohort sampled during active COVID-19. Each CDR3 is given with its conserved first and last residue. Fields, in order: J gene, D gene, V gene, clone size, CDR3 DNA, CDR3 protein. The D gene is left open where the match is weak. Rows may omit the clone size; those that give it use once, few, many or a size class.

TRBJ1-2 NA TRBV18 NA TGTGCCAGCGGGACACCAACTAACTATGGCTACACCTTC CASGTPTNYGYTF
TRBJ1-1 NA TRBV10-3 NA TGTGCCACTCGGAACACTGAAGCTTTCTTT CATRNTEAFF
TRBJ2-1 NA TRBV10-1 NA TGCGCCAGCAGTGCGGCGGCGGTGAACAATGAGCAGTTCTTC CASSAAAVNNEQFF
TRBJ2-5 NA TRBV3-1/TRBV3-2 NA TGTGCCAGCAGCGTTCTCGTGGGCCCCCAAGAGACCCAGTACTTC CASSVLVGPQETQYF
TRBJ1-5 NA TRBV10-1 NA TGCGCCAGCACATACCAGGGTTTGGCCAATCAGCCCCAGCATTTT CASTYQGLANQPQHF
TRBJ2-6 NA TRBV7-3 NA TGTGCCAGCAGGGGGAGAGACTCTGGGGCCAACGTCCTGACTTTC CASRGRDSGANVLTF
TRBJ2-5 NA TRBV7-2 once TGTGCCAGCAGCTTAGGGGCTAGCGAGGAAAAACAAGAGACCCAGTACTTC CASSLGASEEKQETQYF
TRBJ2-5 NA TRBV4-2 NA TGTGCCAGCAGCCAAGTTTTTGGGGAGAGAAAAGAGACCCAGTACTTC CASSQVFGERKETQYF
TRBJ2-7 TRBD2 TRBV7-3 NA TGTGCCAGCAGTCTTGGGACTAGCGGGAACTACGAGCAGTACTTC CASSLGTSGNYEQYF
TRBJ2-2 NA TRBV6-2/TRBV6-3 NA TGTGCCAGCAGTTACAAAGGGGGTTCGGAGCTGTTTTTT CASSYKGGSELFF
TRBJ2-3 TRBD1 TRBV7-9 NA TGTGCCAGCAGTTGGGGACAGGGGGCCGGGACAGTCCCAGATACGCAGTATTTT CASSWGQGAGTVPDTQYF
TRBJ1-4 TRBD1 TRBV15 few TGTGCCACCAGCAGCCAGACAGGGAAGGAAGAAAAACTGTTTTTT CATSSQTGKEEKLFF
TRBJ2-7 NA TRBV12-3/TRBV12-4 NA TGTGCCAGCAGTGGGGACATCTCCTACGAGCAGTACTTC CASSGDISYEQYF
TRBJ2-3 NA TRBV27 NA TGTGCCAGCAGTCTGACTAATAGAGATACGCAGTATTTT CASSLTNRDTQYF
TRBJ2-1 NA TRBV4-1 NA TGCGCCAGCAGCCAAAGGGGGGGGGATGAGCAGTTCTTC CASSQRGGDEQFF
TRBJ1-1 NA TRBV27 NA TGTGCCAGCAGTTTGGCAGGGCCCACTGAAGCTTTCTTT CASSLAGPTEAFF
TRBJ1-5 NA TRBV28 NA TGTGCCAGCAGTTTACAGGGTCAGCCCCAGCATTTT CASSLQGQPQHF
TRBJ2-7 NA TRBV27 NA TGTGCCAGCGGGGCTAGGTGGGTTTCCGAGCAGTACTTC CASGARWVSEQYF
TRBJ1-4 TRBD1 TRBV18 few TGTGCCAGCTCACGTCAGGGGGCAACTAATGAAAAACTGTTTTTT CASSRQGATNEKLFF
TRBJ2-1 TRBD2 TRBV3-1/TRBV3-2 NA TGTGCCAGCAGCCCGCTAGCGGCCTCCTACAATGAGCAGTTCTTC CASSPLAASYNEQFF
TRBJ1-4 NA TRBV6-1 NA TGTGCCAGCAGTGAATTCGCACAGGGTAATGAAAAACTGTTTTTT CASSEFAQGNEKLFF
TRBJ2-6 NA TRBV30 NA TGTGCCTGGAGTGGGGCGGGGAGAACCTCTGGGGCCAACGTCCTGACTTTC CAWSGAGRTSGANVLTF
TRBJ2-7 TRBD2 TRBV19 NA TGTGCCAGTGGGTATCTAGCGGGGTCCTACGAGCAGTACTTC CASGYLAGSYEQYF
TRBJ1-4 NA TRBV7-2 NA TGTGCCAGCAGCTTAAAACTTCAGGGTAATGAAAAACTGTTTTTT CASSLKLQGNEKLFF
TRBJ2-1 TRBD2 TRBV28 NA TGTGCCAGCAGGACGGGACTAGCGACCTCCTACAATGAGCAGTTCTTC CASRTGLATSYNEQFF
TRBJ2-5 TRBD1 TRBV7-7 NA TGTGCTAGCAGCCCCCGACAGGGGTTAGCGGAAGAGACCCAGTACTTC CASSPRQGLAEETQYF
TRBJ2-5 TRBD1 TRBV6-5 NA TGTGCCAGCATTCCTGGACAGGGTCCACAAGAGACCCAGTACTTC CASIPGQGPQETQYF
TRBJ1-1 NA TRBV5-5 NA TGTGCCAGCAGCTCCATCGGAGGGGACACTGAAGCTTTCTTT CASSSIGGDTEAFF
TRBJ1-2 TRBD1 TRBV5-6 NA TGTGCCAGCAGCTTTATTCAGGGGGCGGATGGCTACACCTTC CASSFIQGADGYTF
TRBJ2-7 TRBD1 TRBV28 once TGTGCCAGCTGTTTTGCCGGACCCAGGGGGACCTACGAGCAGTACTTC CASCFAGPRGTYEQYF
TRBJ1-2 NA TRBV29-1 NA TGCAGCCTACGACAGAACTATGGCTACACCTTC CSLRQNYGYTF
TRBJ2-5 NA TRBV6-5 NA TGTGCCAGCCGCAACGGGGGGCTGGGGGAGACCCAGTACTTC CASRNGGLGETQYF
TRBJ1-3 TRBD1 TRBV4-3 NA TGCGCCAGCAGCCAGATTCCGCAGGGGGCGGGAGGAAACACCATATATTTT CASSQIPQGAGGNTIYF
TRBJ1-4 NA TRBV7-2 NA TGTGCCAGCAGCTCCGGAGGCGGATTGGCTAATGAAAAACTGTTTTTT CASSSGGGLANEKLFF
TRBJ2-1 TRBD2 TRBV7-3 NA TGTGCCAGCAGCTTATCTAGCAGCGGGGGACATGAGCAGTTCTTC CASSLSSSGGHEQFF
TRBJ2-4 TRBD1 TRBV28 NA TGTGCCAGCACCGCTGAAGGGACAGAGGGAGACATTCAGTACTTC CASTAEGTEGDIQYF
TRBJ2-1 TRBD2 TRBV7-2 NA TGTGCCAGCAGCTTGATGCGACTAGCGGGAGTCATGGGTGAACAGTTCTTC CASSLMRLAGVMGEQFF